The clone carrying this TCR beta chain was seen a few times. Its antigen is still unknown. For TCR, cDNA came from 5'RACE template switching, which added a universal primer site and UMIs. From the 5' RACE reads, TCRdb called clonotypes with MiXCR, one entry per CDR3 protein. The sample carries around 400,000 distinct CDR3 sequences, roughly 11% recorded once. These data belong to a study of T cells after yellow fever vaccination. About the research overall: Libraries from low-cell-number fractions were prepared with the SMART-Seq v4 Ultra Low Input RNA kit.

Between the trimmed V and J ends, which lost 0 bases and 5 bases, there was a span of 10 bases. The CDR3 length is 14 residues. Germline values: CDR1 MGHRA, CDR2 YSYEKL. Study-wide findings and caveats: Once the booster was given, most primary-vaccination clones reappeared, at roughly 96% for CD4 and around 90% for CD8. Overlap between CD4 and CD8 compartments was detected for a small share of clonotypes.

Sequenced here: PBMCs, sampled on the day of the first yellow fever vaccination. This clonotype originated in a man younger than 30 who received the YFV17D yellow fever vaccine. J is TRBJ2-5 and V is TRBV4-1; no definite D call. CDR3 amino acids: CASSQDQSAETQYF. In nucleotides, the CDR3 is TGCGCCAGCAGCCAAGATCAGTCCGCGGAGACCCAGTACTTC.